This TCR beta chain derives from a study of cytomegalovirus exposure and HLA in healthy donors. 60 Vbeta and 13 Jbeta primers were used in PCR. Assay: immunoSEQ multiplex PCR; the TCRdb copy retains only in-frame clones and omits some. The table includes some 120,000 clones, about 80% detected once. CDR3 length: 14 amino acids. CDR1 and CDR2 from the germline V gene are SGHRS and YFSETQ. J gave up 3 bases and V 2 bases, and 2 bases lay outside the gene matches. The sequenced material came from PBMCs. The chain employs TRBV5-1 and TRBJ2-1; the match to TRBD2 covers 7 bases. The TCR sequence derives from a man aged 25 to 40 in good health and CMV-seronegative. CDR3 nucleotide sequence: TGCGCCAGCAGCTTTGGGGGGGTCTACAATGAGCAGTTCTTC. It specifies CASSFGGVYNEQFF. The variable domain in full, completed from reference TRBV5-1 and TRBJ2-1, reads KAGVTQTPRYLIKTRGQQVTLSCSPISGHRSVSWYQQTPGQGLQFLFEYFSETQRNKGNFPGRFSGRQFSNSRSEMNVSTLELGDSALYLCASSFGGVYNEQFFGPGTRLTVL.